This T cell receptor (beta chain) appears in the sequencing data of a study of T cells in localized non-small cell lung cancer. The data were produced by immunoSEQ multiplex PCR, yet TCRdb's version contains in-frame clones alone and is incomplete. This table holds about 1,900 clones, about 25% found once. Only a few counts were recorded for this clone. The TCR comes from a woman aged 35 to 75 with stage I lung adenocarcinoma. Sequenced here: normal lung tissue next to the tumor, sampled before any cancer treatment.

This CDR3 reads CASSYSDSETQYF. The CDR3 coding sequence is TGTGCCAGCAGTTACTCCGACTCGGAGACCCAGTACTTC. V and J are TRBV6-8 and TRBJ2-5; D is ambiguous. CDR3 size: 13 residues. CDR1 is MNHGY, CDR2 SAAAGT, per germline. V lost 0 bases and J lost 5, with 7 bases in between.